The 20 T cell receptor beta chains in this list originate from one sample, sequenced in a study of blood T cell repertoires in COVID-19. Here immunoSEQ multiplex PCR was the method, and the copy in TCRdb shows in-frame clones only, minus some. The sample yields approximately 200,000 clones, roughly 86% seen once. Sequencing was carried out using peripheral blood. All receptors derive from a woman aged 55-70 years with acute or convalescent COVID-19.

The chain employs TRBV10-2 and TRBJ1-2; 10 positions agree with TRBD1. The germline CDR1 and CDR2 sequences are WSHSY and SAAADI. The CDR3 runs 15 residues. Trimming removed 5 bases from V and 5 bases from J; junction bases left unmatched: 8. CDR3 protein: CASSQRQGASYGYTF. The CDR3 nucleotides read TGCGCCAGCAGTCAACGACAGGGGGCTTCGTATGGCTACACCTTC.

The rearrangement joins TRBV6-5 to TRBJ2-3, with D hard to call. Trimming shortened V by 5 bases and J by 7 bases, and 13 bases separated the two germline ends. This CDR3 comprises 13 residues. From germline, CDR1 is MNHEY and CDR2 SVGAGI. The CDR3 spells CASSPVGFNTQYF. The CDR3 DNA reads TGTGCCAGCAGTCCGGTGGGCTTTAATACGCAGTATTTT.

This sequence joins TRBV19 and TRBJ1-1, with 8 bases fitting TRBD1. Germline CDR1 LNHDA, CDR2 SQIVND (reference sequence). The CDR3 consists of 16 residues. V dropped 4 bases and J dropped 3; count of bases not matched to a gene: 10. The CDR3 spells CASSKKQGAGDTEAFF. The CDR3 DNA follows: TGTGCCAGTAGTAAGAAGCAGGGGGCGGGGGACACTGAAGCTTTCTTT.

This clone was counted at least ten times. This chain uses TRBV3-1 (or the pseudogene TRBV3-2) with TRBJ2-7, with a tentative D call TRBD1 (5 bases). The CDR3 is made up of 14 amino acids. The V gene lost 2 bases and the J gene lost 2 bases, with 10 bases spanning the gap. Germline V lookup: CDR1 LGHDT, CDR2 YNNKEL (reference sequence). The CDR3 DNA follows: TGTGCCAGCAGCCAATCCGGCAGGGCCTACGAGCAGTACTTC. Its translation: CASSQSGRAYEQYF.

The chain employs TRBV29-1 and TRBJ2-1, with 10 bases aligning to TRBD2. Germline V lookup: CDR1 SQVTM, CDR2 ANQGSEA. The CDR3 runs to 14 residues. V gave up 5 bases and J gave up 4 bases; unmatched junction bases: 5. The CDR3 loop is CSVRGLAVYNEQFF. The CDR3 bases are TGCAGCGTTAGAGGACTAGCGGTGTACAATGAGCAGTTCTTC.

The chain combines TRBV14 with TRBJ2-3; the match to TRBD2 covers 9 bases. V lost 4 bases to trimming and J lost 2 bases; unmatched junction nucleotides: 10. CDR3 size: 17 residues. CDR1 SGHDN and CDR2 FVKESK come from the germline V gene. The CDR3 here is CASSPLERLAATDTQYF. The CDR3 DNA reads as TGTGCCAGCAGCCCACTGGAAAGACTAGCGGCCACAGATACGCAGTATTTT.

V and J are TRBV6-5 and TRBJ1-1, with D perhaps TRBD1 (6 bases). The germline gives CDR1 MNHEY, CDR2 SVGAGI. Trimming stripped 2 bases from V and 9 bases from J, with 13 bases between. This CDR3 comprises 13 residues. The CDR3 protein is CASSYGPQGKAFF. The CDR3 coding sequence is TGTGCCAGCAGTTACGGGCCTCAGGGGAAAGCTTTCTTT.

The chain has TRBV5-8 and TRBJ2-1; D remains ambiguous. Per the germline V gene, CDR1 is SGHTS and CDR2 is YDEGEE. The V and J ends lost 2 bases and 2 bases respectively, with 11 bases between them. CDR3 size: 15 residues. The CDR3 region has the DNA TGTGCCAGCAGCTTTAGGAGAACGCCCTACAATGAGCAGTTCTTC. It yields the protein CASSFRRTPYNEQFF.

The rearrangement links TRBV6-5 to TRBJ1-2; 7 bases match TRBD1. V was clipped by 2 bases and J by 4 bases; unmatched bases: 7. Germline-derived CDR1 and CDR2 are MNHEY and SVGAGI. This CDR3 contains 15 residues. As DNA, the CDR3 is TGTGCCAGCAGTTACGGACAGGCGAGATTCTATGGCTACACCTTC. Amino acid sequence: CASSYGQARFYGYTF.

This chain uses TRBV5-8 with TRBJ2-3; 8 nucleotides align to TRBD2. Per the germline V gene, CDR1 is SGHTS and CDR2 is YDEGEE. Germline trimming cut 3 bases from V and 2 bases from J; bases unmatched to any gene: 11. This CDR3 comprises 17 residues. The CDR3 DNA reads as TGTGCCAGCAGCTGGGTTATTGGGCGGGGGGCCACAGATACGCAGTATTTT. Encoded protein: CASSWVIGRGATDTQYF.

The rearrangement uses TRBV10-1 and TRBJ2-4; TRBD2 matches at 15 bases. The CDR3 is 18 amino acids. V shed 3 bases, J shed 0 bases, and the junction held 3 bases outside the gene matches. The germline V gene has CDR1 WNHNN and CDR2 SYGVQD (reference sequence). Written as DNA, the CDR3 is TGCGCCAGCAGTGACGGACTAGCGGGAGGGCTAGCCAAAAACATTCAGTACTTC. Encoded protein: CASSDGLAGGLAKNIQYF.

The chain employs TRBV6-5 and TRBJ1-2, with TRBD1 matching over 8 bases. The V and J ends lost 5 bases and 4 bases, in that order; junction bases with no gene match: 6. The CDR3 is 14 amino acids. CDR1 and CDR2 from the germline V gene are MNHEY and SVGAGI. The CDR3 region is CASSQQGGVYGYTF. In DNA form, the CDR3 reads TGTGCCAGCAGTCAACAGGGGGGGGTCTATGGCTACACCTTC.

The chain carries TRBV18 and TRBJ1-3; D unclear. Germline V gives CDR1 KGHSH, CDR2 LQKENI. The CDR3 extends over 13 amino acids. Trimming removed 6 bases from V and 0 bases from J, with 6 bases in between. Written as DNA, the CDR3 is TGTGCCAGCTCCGGGTCCTCTGGAAACACCATATATTTT. Encoded protein: CASSGSSGNTIYF.

The chain carries TRBV6-5 and TRBJ1-6; the D is unclear. This CDR3 comprises 14 residues. Trimming removed 0 bases from V and 7 bases from J, with 7 bases in between. Germline V gene lookup returns CDR1 MNHEY and CDR2 SVGAGI. DNA for the CDR3: TGTGCCAGCAGTTACTCGCCGGGGAATTCACCCCTCCACTTT. This encodes CASSYSPGNSPLHF.

In this sample, this clone turned up a few times. The V and J genes are TRBV5-1 and TRBJ1-3, with TRBD1 matching 8 bases. Trimming took 6 bases from V and 2 from J; bases not matched to a gene: 7. Germline CDR1 reads SGHRS; CDR2 reads YFSETQ. The CDR3 contains 15 residues. In DNA form, the CDR3 reads TGCGCCAGCAAGATTGACAGGGGTGCTGGAAACACCATATATTTT. This encodes CASKIDRGAGNTIYF.

V gene TRBV28 combines with J gene TRBJ2-7; D is uncertain. The CDR3 is 11 residues long. Between the trimmed V and J ends, which lost 4 bases and 8 bases, there was a span of 9 bases. Germline assignment: CDR1 MDHEN and CDR2 SYDVKM. CDR3 amino acids: CASSSLPQQYF. CDR3 coding DNA: TGTGCCAGCAGTTCCCTCCCCCAGCAGTACTTC.

In the case of this clone: The junction does not match germline at one end; this may be a read error. V is TRBV7-2 and J is TRBJ2-1; TRBD2 aligns across 10 bases. The CDR3 sequence is 17 residues long. Germline V gives CDR1 SGHTA, CDR2 FQGNSA. CDR3 residues: CASSLAGVGAAGNEQFF. The CDR3 bases are TGTGCCAGCAGCCTAGCGGGAGTGGGTGCTGCGGGCAATGAGCAGTTCTTC.

The chain recombines TRBV28 with TRBJ1-1, with TRBD1 as a possible D gene (5 bases). Per germline, CDR1 MDHEN and CDR2 SYDVKM. The CDR3 contains 13 residues. V was shortened by 8 bases and J by 5 bases, with 15 bases between the two germline ends. Here the CDR3 DNA reads TGTGCCAGCTCGGGCACAAAGGGGACTGAAGCTTTCTTT. Its protein product is CASSGTKGTEAFF. Together with reference TRBV28 and TRBJ1-1, the CDR3 gives the full variable domain: DVKVTQSSRYLVKRTGEKVFLECVQDMDHENMFWYRQDPGLGLRLIYFSYDVKMKEKGDIPEGYSVSREKKERFSLILESASTNQTSMYLCASSGTKGTEAFFGQGTRLTVV.

The CDR3 DNA follows: TGTGCCAGCAGCTCCCGACAGGCCCAACTCACAGATACGCAGTATTTT. Translating it yields CASSSRQAQLTDTQYF. V and J are TRBV7-2 and TRBJ2-3, with a weak D call TRBD1 (6 bases). The CDR3 spans 16 residues. V was pared by 4 bases and J by 2 bases, with 16 bases between. CDR1 and CDR2 from the germline V gene are SGHTA and FQGNSA.

The genes are TRBV5-6 and TRBJ1-1; D is uncertain. V was clipped by 4 bases and J by 4 bases, with 11 bases between them. Germline CDR1 reads SGHDT; CDR2 reads YYEEEE. This CDR3 region has 13 residues. CDR3 sequence (DNA): TGTGCCAGCAGCCCCGAGGGTGCCACTGAAGCTTTCTTT. Protein sequence: CASSPEGATEAFF.